Each of the 5 T cell receptor beta chains below was sequenced from the same sample in a study of T cell repertoires in cytomegalovirus infection. TCRdb independently ran MiXCR on the reads; one entry per CDR3 protein. This table has approximately 730,000 distinct CDR3 sequences, 29% appearing once. Antigen specificity for these receptors is unknown. The starting material was cultured CD8+ T cells from PBMCs, obtained from culture after CMV antigen stimulation. All receptors derive from a human donor in good health (CMV status not recorded). Some clones in this sample may be carry-over from other donors' samples.

The V and J genes are TRBV5-1 and TRBJ2-7; D gene unclear. Trimming cost V 4 bases and J 12 bases, with 17 bases left between them. The CDR3 runs to 12 residues. CDR1 and CDR2 (germline): SGHRS, YFSETQ. The CDR3 bases are TGCGCCAGCAGCCTACCTCACGCCAGGTGGTACTTC. Amino acid sequence: CASSLPHARWYF.

The V call is TRBV2, the J call TRBJ2-1; 8 positions match TRBD2. CDR3 length: 16 amino acids. Unmatched junction bases numbered 1, after V lost 0 bases and J lost 0 bases. The germline V gene has CDR1 SNHLY and CDR2 FYNNEI. CDR3 region: CASSEAAGGSYNEQFF. The CDR3 nucleotides are TGTGCCAGCAGTGAAGCCGCGGGGGGCTCCTACAATGAGCAGTTCTTC.

The chain carries TRBV4-3 and TRBJ1-1; D is ambiguous. This CDR3 comprises 16 residues. Looked up from germline, CDR1 is LGHNA and CDR2 is YSLEER. Trimming stripped 0 bases from V and 3 bases from J, with 14 bases between. CDR3 in amino acids: CASSQDSLLFDTEAFF. CDR3 in DNA: TGCGCCAGCAGCCAAGATTCCCTTCTATTCGACACTGAAGCTTTCTTT.

This clonotype has a handful of counts. The V call is TRBV9, the J call TRBJ1-6; tentatively, D is TRBD1 (5 bases). V dropped 0 bases and J dropped 8 bases, with 18 bases sitting between them. Germline V CDR1 and CDR2: SGDLS, YYNGEE. The CDR3 extends over 17 amino acids. The CDR3 sequence is CASSVGGGGLVHSPLHF. The CDR3 DNA sequence: TGTGCCAGCAGCGTAGGGGGGGGGGGTCTGGTACATTCACCCCTCCACTTT.

The CDR3 coding sequence is TGTGCCAGCAGTGACGGGACTGCTAACATTCAGTACTTC. Translation: CASSDGTANIQYF. The chain employs TRBV2 and TRBJ2-4, with D maybe TRBD2 (6 bases). Germline V gene sequence: CDR1 SNHLY, CDR2 FYNNEI. V was clipped by 3 bases and J by 7 bases, with 10 bases between them. The CDR3 is 13 residues long.